This T cell receptor (beta chain) was captured in a study of CD8+ T cells in alopecia areata. Background on the study: Twice daily, treated patients received 5 to 10 mg of oral tofacitinib.

Points from the study as a whole: Normal scalp had lower clonality than lesional scalp, with alopecia totalis/universalis lesions showing this most strongly. It was less clear whether patients shared TCRs than it was in mice, possibly because of HLA. Sequences from scalp samples also cover resident alphabeta T cells of normal skin.

cDNA prepared by RNA extraction and subsequent reverse transcription served as the template for sequencing. Generated by immunoSEQ multiplex PCR, the TCRdb table keeps only in-frame clones and is missing some. The profile shows some 10,000 clones, 67% of them singletons. This clone has more than one count but fewer than ten. What it binds is not known. Collection of lesional scalp punch biopsies and peripheral blood was performed in alopecia areata patients. The receptor was isolated from a human donor with alopecia areata. Sequences were obtained from skin.

The CDR3 protein is CAISESSDRADTEAFF. The CDR3 region has the DNA TGTGCCATCAGTGAGTCCTCCGACAGGGCGGACACTGAAGCTTTCTTT. The rearrangement uses TRBV10-3 and TRBJ1-1, with 7 bases that match TRBD1. Germline V gives CDR1 ENHRY, CDR2 SYGVKD. The CDR3 runs 16 residues. The junction had 7 bases not matched to a gene; V was cut back by 0 bases and J by 3 bases.